The clone carrying this T cell receptor (beta chain) has a single count. Libraries were prepared by immunoSEQ multiplex PCR; TCRdb keeps only in-frame clonotypes and omits some of them. The table records 35,000 to 50,000 clones, approximately 90% of them present only once. This sample was taken from a study of T cell changes during pregnancy in multiple sclerosis. This CDR3 is 14 amino acids long. Trimming took off 5 bases at V and 2 bases at J, with 10 bases between the two ends. Looked up from germline, CDR1 is MNHNY and CDR2 is SVGAGI (reference sequence). This specimen was CD4+ T cells from peripheral blood mononuclear cells, taken in the second trimester of pregnancy. The chain recombines TRBV6-6 with TRBJ2-1; no firm D call. This sequence originates from a female donor with multiple sclerosis, enrolled in a pregnancy study. This CDR3 reads CASSRDLPYNEQFF. The CDR3 DNA reads TGTGCCAGCAGTCGAGATCTACCCTACAATGAGCAGTTCTTC.